Listed below are T cell receptor beta chains from one sample, sequenced in a study of OX40 agonist ivuxolimab in advanced cancers. The method was immunoSEQ multiplex PCR; TCRdb's version includes in-frame clones alone and lacks a portion of them. The data contain 70,000 to 75,000 clones, approximately 86% of them singletons. The material was CD4+ or CD8+ T cells sorted from blood, obtained in a trial of the OX40 agonist ivuxolimab. The receptors derive from an adult with an advanced solid tumor such as melanoma, head and neck, liver or kidney cancer. Each CDR3 is given with its conserved first and last residue.

J gene,V gene,CDR3 protein
TRBJ2-5,TRBV28,CASSPTGRGGAETQYF
TRBJ1-2,TRBV21-1,CASSKGREGRSRSFRSYTF
TRBJ2-3,TRBV5-1,CASSAGVSTDTQYF
TRBJ2-1,TRBV12-5,CASDRDTYNEQFF
TRBJ1-2,TRBV5-1,CASSLGTTGSYGYTF
TRBJ1-2,TRBV11-3,CASSLGGWDYGYTF
TRBJ2-4,TRBV7-9,CASSLVGFPKNIQYF
TRBJ2-3,TRBV9,CASSVGGLSDTQYF
TRBJ1-4,TRBV30,CAWKHRATNEKLFF
TRBJ2-2,TRBV9,CASSAQGNANTGELFF
TRBJ1-3,TRBV19,CASSTPDGQLLGNTIYF
TRBJ2-5,TRBV19,CASSPGAGSETQYF
TRBJ2-1,TRBV6-5,CASSYSSGSLLEQFF
TRBJ2-1,TRBV1,CTSSQGTRSNEQFF
TRBJ1-5,TRBV5-5,CASTPGQGNQPQHF
TRBJ2-4,TRBV6-1,CASRGTGEKNIQYF
TRBJ2-5,TRBV7-3,CASSFIGSGVRQETQYF
TRBJ1-2,TRBV5-5,CASSLVGGFIYGYTF
TRBJ2-7,TRBV28,CASSPGTGVEQYF
TRBJ1-1,TRBV6-1,CASSEGTGWNTEAFF
TRBJ1-5,TRBV7-9,CASSLGGTGANQPQHF
TRBJ2-2,TRBV7-6,CASSLEGAGRKNTGELFF
TRBJ2-1,TRBV6-1,CASSEVPVNEQFF
TRBJ2-7,TRBV5-1,CASSLTGAAYEQYF
TRBJ2-5,TRBV14,CASSQDRGNKKTQYF
TRBJ1-4,TRBV7-8,CASSLEQGATNEKLFF
TRBJ2-5,TRBV25-1,CASSEYKAAETQYF
TRBJ1-2,TRBV10-1,CASSETGTTHGYTF
TRBJ2-6,TRBV7-3,CASSDTGASGANVLTF
TRBJ1-2,TRBV19,CASTNGASGYTF
TRBJ1-2,TRBV18,CASSPPKRVYLKDLGYTF
TRBJ2-3,TRBV2,CASRGASLDTDTQYF
TRBJ2-2,TRBV27,CASSVGAPNTGELFF
TRBJ1-6,TRBV6-1,CASSSGSPLHF
TRBJ2-5,TRBV5-1,CASSLARLAGETQYF
TRBJ2-7,TRBV19,CASSTRDRSYEQYF
TRBJ2-3,TRBV9,CASSVGTGGLDTQYF
TRBJ2-5,TRBV15,CATSRGGGQETQYF
TRBJ2-2,TRBV5-1,CASWTGAISNTGELFF
TRBJ1-4,TRBV4-1,CASSESPNRGTNEKLFF
TRBJ2-7,TRBV14,CASSWGSYEQYF
TRBJ1-2,TRBV9,CASSVGGNYGYTF
TRBJ1-5,TRBV18,CASSSKSDQPQHF
TRBJ1-1,TRBV10-3,CAISELNRVLNTEAFF
TRBJ2-5,TRBV6-5,CASSAGDRATQYF
TRBJ2-7,TRBV11-3,CASSLGISSYEQYF
TRBJ1-1,TRBV10-3,CAISESNANWNTEAFF
TRBJ2-1,TRBV10-1,CASSESLAGGNEQFF
TRBJ1-2,TRBV10-3,CAISESRDTDYGYTF
TRBJ1-2,TRBV29-1,CSVEDMAGGASSYGYTF
TRBJ2-5,TRBV6-1,CASSEATVAGGRGQYF
TRBJ2-1,TRBV7-9,CASSYRGWSSYNEQFF